A single sample gave rise to the 12 T cell receptor beta chains below, sequenced in a study of blood T cells in healthy people across ages. Together with a sample-barcoded 5' primer, a J-beta primer mix was included in a second PCR lasting 7 to 11 cycles. One entry per CDR3 protein results from TCRdb running MiXCR on the 5' RACE reads. The table has about 720,000 distinct CDR3 sequences, approximately 21% seen once. The sequenced sample consisted of blood. Receptors originate from a man between 70 and 80 years old in good health.

This clonotype showed up just a few times. This chain connects TRBV20-1 to TRBJ1-2; TRBD1 matches at 9 bases. CDR3 length equals 13 residues. V lost 1 base to trimming and J lost 8 bases; unmatched junction nucleotides: 5. Germline assignment: CDR1 DFQATT and CDR2 SNEGSKA (reference sequence). CDR3 protein: CSARGGTGNGYTF. The CDR3 DNA sequence: TGCAGTGCTAGAGGGGGGACAGGGAACGGCTACACCTTC.

The table lists this clonotype with many counts. The chain recombines TRBV24-1 with TRBJ2-1, with TRBD1 matching over 10 bases. The CDR3 totals 16 residues. CDR1 KGHDR and CDR2 SFDVKD come from the germline V gene. V gave up 5 bases and J gave up 4 bases; unmatched junction bases: 7. CDR3 coding DNA: TGTGCCACCAGTGCCCTAGACAGGGGGCTTTACAATGAGCAGTTCTTC. It specifies CATSALDRGLYNEQFF.

The gene calls are TRBV7-8 and TRBJ1-3; 7 positions match TRBD1. The CDR3 spans 15 residues. The V gene end was trimmed by 7 bases and the J gene end by 4 bases; junction bases not matched to a gene: 10. Germline-derived CDR1 and CDR2 are SGHVS and FQNEAQ. CDR3 sequence: CASTRGGWRGNTIYF. CDR3 nucleotides: TGTGCCAGCACGCGAGGGGGCTGGAGAGGAAACACCATATATTTT.

The chain couples TRBV12-3 or TRBV12-4 to TRBJ2-7; D not resolved. The DNA end is more similar to TRBJ2-1, so the J call may be wrong. CDR3 size: 11 residues. This CDR3 reads CASSYSDEQFF. The CDR3, as DNA: TGTGCCAGCAGTTATTCCGATGAGCAGTTCTTC.

This clonotype was found a few times. The V gene is TRBV25-1, the J gene TRBJ1-1; 10 bases align to TRBD1. J gave up 6 bases and V 5 bases, and 6 bases lay outside the gene matches. This CDR3 comprises 14 residues. Germline assignment: CDR1 MGHDK and CDR2 SYGVNS. In DNA form, the CDR3 reads TGTGCCAGCAGTTACGGAGGGACAGGGGCTGAAGCTTTCTTT. Translation: CASSYGGTGAEAFF.

The chain combines TRBV5-1 with TRBJ2-2, with D unclear. V lost 0 bases and J 3 bases, leaving 9 bases between the germline ends. CDR1 and CDR2 from the germline V gene are SGHRS and YFSETQ. The CDR3 consists of 15 residues. The CDR3 nucleotides are TGCGCCAGCAGCTTGGGGGTCGTGGACACCGGGGAGCTGTTTTTT. This translates into CASSLGVVDTGELFF. Complete variable domain (other parts from reference TRBV5-1 and TRBJ2-2): KAGVTQTPRYLIKTRGQQVTLSCSPISGHRSVSWYQQTPGQGLQFLFEYFSETQRNKGNFPGRFSGRQFSNSRSEMNVSTLELGDSALYLCASSLGVVDTGELFFGEGSRLTVL.

Ten or more counts support this clonotype. CDR3 in DNA: TGCGCCAGCAGCCAACCGGACAGGGGAAGCGAAAAACTGTTTTTT. Its translation: CASSQPDRGSEKLFF. The chain employs TRBV4-1 and TRBJ1-4, with 9 bases identical to TRBD1. V was clipped by 2 bases and J by 8 bases; unmatched bases: 6. The germline gives CDR1 MGHRA, CDR2 YSYEKL. The CDR3 runs to 15 residues.

This sequence joins TRBV5-1 and TRBJ1-1, with 7 bases aligning to TRBD1. The CDR3 contains 14 residues. Trimming removed 4 bases from V and 4 bases from J; junction bases left unmatched: 7. Germline V gene lookup returns CDR1 SGHRS and CDR2 YFSETQ. CDR3 coding DNA: TGCGCCAGCAGCAAGGGACAGCCTTCCACTGAAGCTTTCTTT. It is translated as CASSKGQPSTEAFF.

There are a few counts of this clonotype. The genes are TRBV28 and TRBJ2-5; 8 nucleotides align to TRBD1. V lost 8 bases and J lost 3; bases outside the gene matches: 8. Germline V gene data show CDR1 as MDHEN and CDR2 as SYDVKM. The CDR3 contains 14 residues. Written as DNA, the CDR3 is TGTGCCAGCCTTTTCAGGGGGCTGGAAGAGACCCAGTACTTC. It is translated as CASLFRGLEETQYF.

V usage is TRBV12-3 or TRBV12-4 and J usage is TRBJ2-5; 10 bases map to TRBD1. There are 14 residues in the CDR3. Losses at the gene ends were 6 bases for V and 7 bases for J; bases not matched to a gene: 8. CDR3 DNA sequence: TGTGCCAGCAGCTCCGGGACAGGGGTAATGACCCAGTACTTC. Encoded protein: CASSSGTGVMTQYF.

This clonotype was found a few times. CDR3 protein: CASSLDQGYGYTF. The CDR3 nucleotides read TGTGCCAGCAGCTTAGATCAGGGGTATGGCTACACCTTC. The genes are TRBV7-9 and TRBJ1-2; perhaps TRBD1 as D (6 bases). The CDR3 has 13 amino acids. Germline lookup yields CDR1 SEHNR and CDR2 FQNEAQ (reference sequence). Trimming took off 1 base at V and 5 bases at J, with 8 bases between the two ends.

This clonotype was recorded a few times. The chain combines TRBV20-1 with TRBJ1-4; D is perhaps TRBD1 (6 bases). Germline V CDR1 and CDR2: DFQATT, SNEGSKA (reference sequence). V shed 6 bases and J shed 6 bases, with 20 bases lying between them. The CDR3 has 15 amino acids. CDR3 protein: CSAWENTGWDEKLFF. The CDR3 DNA reads TGCAGTGCGTGGGAAAATACAGGGTGGGATGAAAAACTGTTTTTT.